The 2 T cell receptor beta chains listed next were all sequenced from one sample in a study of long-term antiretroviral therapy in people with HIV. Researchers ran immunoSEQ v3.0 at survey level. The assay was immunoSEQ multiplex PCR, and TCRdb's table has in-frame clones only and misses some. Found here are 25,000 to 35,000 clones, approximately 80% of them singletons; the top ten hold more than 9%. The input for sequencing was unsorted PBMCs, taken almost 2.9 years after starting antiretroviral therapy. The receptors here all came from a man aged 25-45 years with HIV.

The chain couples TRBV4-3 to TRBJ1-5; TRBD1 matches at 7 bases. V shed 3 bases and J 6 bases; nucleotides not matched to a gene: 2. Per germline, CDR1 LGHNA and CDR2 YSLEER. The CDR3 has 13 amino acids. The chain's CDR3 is CASSQDRIQPQHF. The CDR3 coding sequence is TGCGCCAGCAGCCAGGACAGGATTCAGCCCCAGCATTTT.

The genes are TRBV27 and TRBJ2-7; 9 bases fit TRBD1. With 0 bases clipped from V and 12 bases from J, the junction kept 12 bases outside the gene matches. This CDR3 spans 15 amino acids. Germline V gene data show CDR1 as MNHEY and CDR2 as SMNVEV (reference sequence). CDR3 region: CASSLSPWTGAGLYF. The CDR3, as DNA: TGTGCCAGCAGTTTATCACCCTGGACAGGGGCTGGGCTGTACTTC.